Sequencing of this T cell receptor beta chain was carried out in a study of response to subunit inactivated influenza vaccine. Germline assignment: CDR1 LGHDT and CDR2 YNNKEL (reference sequence). This CDR3 contains 12 residues. Each CDR3 protein gets one entry after TCRdb re-called the RT-PCR reads with MiXCR. The table records about 580,000 distinct CDR3 sequences, about 14% of them present only once. Study-wide points: Each seasonal influenza vaccination, the authors suggested, recruits few new T cells.

This clonotype turned up a few times. Its antigen is not known. The junction departs from the called germline gene at one end, perhaps through a read error. The receptor comes from a man aged 50 to 60 who received an inactivated influenza vaccine. The sample was PBMCs from blood, taken about 13 days after vaccination. The rearrangement joins TRBV3-1 to TRBJ1-1; D possibly corresponds to TRBD1 (5 bases). This CDR3 is CASSQSGQPGIF. Here the CDR3 DNA reads TGTGCCAGCAGCCAATCAGGGCAGCCAGGGATATTT.